One sample yielded the 21 T cell receptor beta chains listed below, sequenced in a study of blood T cell repertoires in COVID-19. Here immunoSEQ multiplex PCR was the method, and the copy in TCRdb shows in-frame clones only, minus some. The sample holds 310,000 or so clones, 88% seen once. Sequenced sample: peripheral blood. These receptors all stem from a woman in her 30s with COVID-19, enrolled during active disease.

The rearrangement joins TRBV3-1 (or the pseudogene TRBV3-2) to TRBJ2-7, with 7 bases fitting TRBD1. CDR1 and CDR2 from the germline V gene are LGHDT and YNNKEL (reference sequence). The CDR3 length is 14 residues. V shed 1 base and J 8 bases; nucleotides not matched to a gene: 8. This CDR3 reads CASSQGWDSLKQYF. The DNA of the CDR3 is TGTGCCAGCAGCCAAGGATGGGACAGTCTCAAGCAGTACTTC.

The V gene is TRBV5-1, the J gene TRBJ2-7; the D is unclear. V dropped 5 bases and J dropped 4 bases, with 13 bases sitting between them. Germline V gives CDR1 SGHRS, CDR2 YFSETQ. This CDR3 spans 13 amino acids. CDR3 sequence reads: CASSGQTPYEQYF. CDR3 DNA sequence: TGCGCCAGCAGTGGGCAAACCCCGTACGAGCAGTACTTC.

The chain uses TRBV19 and TRBJ2-7; 10 bases match TRBD1. Germline loops: CDR1 LNHDA, CDR2 SQIVND (reference sequence). This CDR3 spans 16 amino acids. V was clipped by 4 bases and J by 2 bases; unmatched bases: 8. The CDR3 nucleotides are TGTGCCAGTAGTAACCCGGGACAGGGGACCCCCTACGAGCAGTACTTC. Residues: CASSNPGQGTPYEQYF.

The CDR3 DNA reads TGTGCCAGCACCCGGTCCCCGGGAAACACTGAAGCTTTCTTT. It translates to CASTRSPGNTEAFF. The chain uses TRBV6-5 and TRBJ1-1; no definite D call. V shed 7 bases and J shed 2 bases, with 14 bases lying between them. CDR1 MNHEY and CDR2 SVGAGI come from the germline V gene. CDR3 length: 14 residues.

V usage is TRBV10-3 and J usage is TRBJ2-1; 8 bases match TRBD2. This CDR3 has 13 amino acids. Germline CDR1 reads ENHRY; CDR2 reads SYGVKD. V dropped 8 bases and J dropped 6; count of bases not matched to a gene: 6. DNA of the CDR3: TGTGCCATCGGAGCGGGAGTTGTCAATGAGCAGTTCTTC. Residues: CAIGAGVVNEQFF.

This clone was seen only a few times. J is TRBJ1-3 and V is TRBV9, with 7 bases aligning to TRBD1. The CDR3 covers 14 residues. Germline lookup yields CDR1 SGDLS and CDR2 YYNGEE. V was clipped by 4 bases and J by 3 bases; unmatched bases: 4. Here the CDR3 reads CASSRTGGGNTIYF. The CDR3 region has the DNA TGTGCCAGCAGCCGGACAGGCGGTGGAAACACCATATATTTT.

The gene calls are TRBV5-4 and TRBJ2-3; 9 nucleotides match TRBD1. The ends lost 3 bases at V and 6 bases at J; junction bases unmatched: 8. Germline CDR1 is SGHNT and CDR2 is YYREEE (reference sequence). This CDR3 spans 15 amino acids. Here the CDR3 DNA reads TGTGCCAGCAGCTCTCCGGGACAGGGATTTGATACGCAGTATTTT. Translated, it gives CASSSPGQGFDTQYF.

CDR3 sequence reads: CASSIGGQLPSNQPQHF. In DNA, the CDR3 is TGTGCCAGTAGTATAGGCGGACAGTTACCTAGCAATCAGCCCCAGCATTTT. The chain links TRBV19 to TRBJ1-5; D might be TRBD1 (6 bases). This CDR3 spans 17 amino acids. The germline gives CDR1 LNHDA, CDR2 SQIVND (reference sequence). V was shortened by 1 base and J by 0 bases, with 13 bases between the two germline ends.

This chain joins TRBV5-5 and TRBJ2-1, with 7 bases fitting TRBD2. The CDR3 is 15 residues long. Losses at the gene ends were 2 bases for V and 0 bases for J; bases not matched to a gene: 2. Germline V CDR1 and CDR2: SGHKS, YYEKEE (reference sequence). The CDR3 nucleotides read TGTGCCAGCAGCTTCGGACTAGTCTCCTACAATGAGCAGTTCTTC. The encoded protein is CASSFGLVSYNEQFF.

The chain uses TRBV21-1 and TRBJ2-2; the table's D gene call, TRBD2, was not cross checked with the DNA. TRBV21-1 is labeled a pseudogene. This CDR3 is 15 amino acids long. The CDR3 reads CASTKTSGMSGELFF. The CDR3 bases are TGTGCCAGCACCAAGACTAGCGGGATGTCCGGGGAGCTGTTTTTT.

The chain employs TRBV27 and TRBJ2-7, with a weak D call TRBD1 (6 bases). The CDR3 has 14 amino acids. V gave up 5 bases and J gave up 4 bases, with 15 bases separating them. Germline CDR1 is MNHEY and CDR2 is SMNVEV (reference sequence). CDR3 amino acids: CASSPRGVGYEQYF. In DNA form, the CDR3 reads TGTGCCAGCAGTCCCAGGGGAGTTGGATACGAGCAGTACTTC.

The gene calls are TRBV27 and TRBJ2-7; no definite D call. The CDR3 consists of 14 residues. CDR1 and CDR2 (germline): MNHEY, SMNVEV (reference sequence). V was clipped by 2 bases and J by 3 bases, with 11 bases between them. This CDR3 reads CASSLTSLDYEQYF. For the CDR3, the DNA is TGTGCCAGCAGTTTAACCTCTTTAGACTACGAGCAGTACTTC.

This clone has just a few counts. V gene TRBV28 combines with J gene TRBJ1-2; a possible D gene is TRBD1 (5 bases). This CDR3 has 12 residues. From germline, CDR1 is MDHEN and CDR2 SYDVKM. Trimming stripped 2 bases from V and 7 bases from J, with 8 bases between. The CDR3 coding sequence is TGTGCCAGCAGTTTAGAGCAGGGTGGCTACACCTTC. This encodes CASSLEQGGYTF.

The chain combines TRBV27 with TRBJ2-3; D is uncertain. The CDR3 extends over 12 amino acids. Trimming took 4 bases from V and 5 from J, leaving 7 bases between them. Germline CDR1 MNHEY, CDR2 SMNVEV (reference sequence). This CDR3 reads CASSSFRDTQYF. The CDR3 nucleotides read TGTGCCAGCAGTTCTTTCCGAGATACGCAGTATTTT.

The rearrangement links TRBV2 to TRBJ2-2; TRBD1 matches 9 bases. V shed 8 bases, J shed 0 bases, and the junction held 7 bases outside the gene matches. The CDR3 consists of 16 residues. The germline V gene encodes CDR1 SNHLY and CDR2 FYNNEI. CDR3: CASAPQGAANTGELFF. DNA for the CDR3: TGTGCCAGCGCCCCACAGGGGGCGGCGAACACCGGGGAGCTGTTTTTT. The full variable domain, completed using reference TRBV2 and TRBJ2-2, is EPEVTQTPSHQVTQMGQEVILRCVPISNHLYFYWYRQILGQKVEFLVSFYNNEISEKSEIFDDQFSVERPDGSNFTLKIRSTKLEDSAMYFCASAPQGAANTGELFFGEGSRLTVL.

This chain uses TRBV7-2 with TRBJ2-7, with D possibly matching TRBD2 (5 bases). V lost 4 bases and J 4 bases, leaving 11 bases between the germline ends. CDR1 and CDR2 from the germline V gene are SGHTA and FQGNSA. The CDR3 length is 13 residues. The CDR3 DNA reads as TGTGCCAGCAGCTCAAGGACTCTGTACGAGCAGTACTTC. Protein product: CASSSRTLYEQYF.

V and J are TRBV5-5 and TRBJ2-1, with 10 bases matching TRBD1. Germline assignment: CDR1 SGHKS and CDR2 YYEKEE (reference sequence). V shed 6 bases and J 5 bases; nucleotides not matched to a gene: 14. This CDR3 contains 17 residues. The CDR3 DNA reads TGTGCCAGCAACCCGGGGGAAGGGGACAGGGGAAACAATGAGCAGTTCTTC. Its translation: CASNPGEGDRGNNEQFF.

The chain employs TRBV9 and TRBJ1-6, with 10 positions matching TRBD1. The length of the CDR3 is 15 residues. J gave up 9 bases and V 4 bases, and 7 bases lay outside the gene matches. The germline CDR1 and CDR2 sequences are SGDLS and YYNGEE. The CDR3 loop reads CASSPTGGAGSPLHF. CDR3 DNA: TGTGCCAGCAGCCCGACAGGGGGCGCGGGTTCACCCCTCCACTTT.

The chain joins TRBV19 to TRBJ2-1; D possibly corresponds to TRBD1 (5 bases). This CDR3 region has 12 residues. Germline lookup yields CDR1 LNHDA and CDR2 SQIVND (reference sequence). V was trimmed by 7 bases and J by 4 bases, leaving 8 bases between them. The CDR3 spells CASTDSYNEQFF. The CDR3 region has the DNA TGTGCCAGTACCGACAGTTACAATGAGCAGTTCTTC.

V and J are TRBV7-8 and TRBJ2-7; D might be TRBD2 (5 bases). Germline V CDR1 and CDR2: SGHVS, FQNEAQ. The CDR3 is 14 amino acids. The V gene lost 1 base and the J gene lost 2 bases, with 9 bases spanning the gap. The CDR3 bases are TGTGCCAGCAGCTTAGAACTAGGGCCCTACGAGCAGTACTTC. This encodes CASSLELGPYEQYF.

This clone showed up just a few times. The CDR3 is CASSEWAGTANEQFF. Written as DNA, the CDR3 is TGTGCCAGCAGTGAATGGGCGGGGACAGCGAATGAGCAGTTCTTC. The chain links TRBV25-1 to TRBJ2-1, with D perhaps matching TRBD1 (7 bases). This CDR3 has 15 amino acids. V was pared by 1 base and J by 7 bases, with 14 bases between. Germline assignment: CDR1 MGHDK and CDR2 SYGVNS. Full variable domain (missing parts from reference TRBV25-1 and TRBJ2-1): EADIYQTPRYLVIGTGKKITLECSQTMGHDKMYWYQQDPGMELHLIHYSYGVNSTEKGDLSSESTVSRIRTEHFPLTLESARPSHTSQYLCASSEWAGTANEQFFGPGTRLTVL.